Below, 5 T cell receptor beta chains from the same sample are listed, as sequenced in a study of blood T cell repertoires in COVID-19. The assay was immunoSEQ multiplex PCR, and TCRdb's table has in-frame clones only and misses some. Here the sample spans some 41,000 clones, over 70% being singletons. Sequenced input: peripheral blood. The receptors were gathered from a woman of 80 years or more with active or convalescent COVID-19.

The chain employs TRBV28 and TRBJ2-7; D might be TRBD1 (5 bases). The germline V gene has CDR1 MDHEN and CDR2 SYDVKM. The CDR3 is 14 residues long. V lost 2 bases to trimming and J lost 2 bases, with 10 bases between them. CDR3 sequence: CASSLGTGTYEQYF. The CDR3 DNA follows: TGTGCCAGCAGTTTAGGTACAGGAACCTACGAGCAGTACTTC.

J is TRBJ2-7 and V is TRBV4-1; 8 bases are a match to TRBD1. The germline gives CDR1 MGHRA, CDR2 YSYEKL. The CDR3 length is 14 residues. J was trimmed by 3 bases and V by 3 bases; bases with no gene match: 4. CDR3: CASSQVDRGYEQYF. In DNA, the CDR3 is TGCGCCAGCAGCCAGGTTGACAGGGGCTACGAGCAGTACTTC.

This clone was observed a few times. The chain uses TRBV5-1 and TRBJ2-1, with D perhaps TRBD1 (7 bases). The CDR3 is 14 amino acids. Trimming removed 0 bases at V and 8 bases at J, with 12 bases between. Germline CDR1 reads SGHRS; CDR2 reads YFSETQ. CDR3: CASSLGQGGDEQFF. CDR3 nucleotide sequence: TGCGCCAGCAGCTTGGGACAGGGCGGGGATGAGCAGTTCTTC.

This clone was recorded a few times. The rearrangement uses TRBV4-1 and TRBJ1-2; D gene uncertain. Per germline, CDR1 MGHRA and CDR2 YSYEKL. This CDR3 has 16 residues. Deletions cut 8 bases from V and 6 bases from J, with 25 bases between. CDR3 residues: CASANNFNRDPHGYTF. CDR3 coding DNA: TGCGCCAGCGCTAATAATTTCAACCGGGATCCCCATGGCTACACCTTC.

The chain joins TRBV5-4 to TRBJ1-2, with D perhaps matching TRBD1 (6 bases). The CDR3 has 13 residues. Between the trimmed V and J ends, which lost 1 base and 6 bases, there was a span of 10 bases. The V gene's germline CDR1 is SGHNT and CDR2 YYREEE (reference sequence). CDR3 loop: CASSLQGRDGYTF. In DNA form, the CDR3 reads TGTGCCAGCAGCTTGCAGGGGCGGGATGGCTACACCTTC.